These T cell receptor beta chains were read from a single sample in a study of early T cells in non-severe SARS-CoV-2 infection. TCRdb re-analysed the 5' RACE reads in MiXCR, keeping a single row per CDR3 protein. The sample yields 17,000 or so distinct CDR3 sequences, roughly 5.4% seen once. The specimen comprised whole blood, sampled at baseline. These receptors all stem from an adult who was a healthcare worker with PCR-confirmed SARS-CoV-2 infection or an uninfected control (not recorded which). CDR3s include the opening cysteine and the closing phenylalanine or tryptophan. A D gene is named only where the DNA matches it firmly. Sizes are listed as once, few, many or a size class.

CDR3aa	v_gene	j_gene	abundance	d_gene
CSAGWGAGETQYF	TRBV20-1	TRBJ2-5	many	NA
CASSAGHLKTQYF	TRBV7-6	TRBJ2-5	medium-sized	NA
CASSLMLGLAKNIQYF	TRBV6-6	TRBJ2-4	medium-sized	NA
CASSPRGTGSEYEQYF	TRBV18	TRBJ2-7	many	TRBD1
CSVYGQGAVNTEAFF	TRBV29-1	TRBJ1-1	many	TRBD1
CASSLGRGDYGYTF	TRBV7-9	TRBJ1-2	many	NA
CASSPQGAEAFF	TRBV18	TRBJ1-1	many	TRBD1
CSARVHTGEQFF	TRBV20-1	TRBJ2-1	medium-sized	NA
CASSLLADTEAFF	TRBV11-3	TRBJ1-1	many	NA
CSASGLGTDTQYF	TRBV20-1	TRBJ2-3	many	NA
CASSQEEAGRPAGTQYF	TRBV4-1	TRBJ2-3	many	NA